The entry that follows covers one T cell receptor beta chain sequence. In its sample, this clone was seen once. Its antigen has not been determined. No quality values exist for individual bases; no much larger clone is one base distant. The immunoSEQ Assay, a bias-controlled multiplex PCR, was used to amplify TCRbeta CDR3 regions from genomic DNA. The original methods were these. The number of nucleated cells in each sample was estimated by amplification of reference gene primers within the assay. Sequence reads were collapsed and filtered to measure the absolute abundance of every unique TCRbeta CDR3 rearrangement. For each sample, productive Simpson clonality was calculated as the square root of Simpson's diversity index over productive rearrangements. TCRdb mirrors the immuneACCESS table, restricted to in-frame sequences. Some clones are absent from its copies; in checked studies, under half trace to an unresolved V gene, and the reason for the others is unknown. Clonal size and the V and J genes are those of that table, whereas D and trimming came from the DNA. For this sample the table gives 150,000 or so clones, of which around four fifths were detected only once. The top ten hold roughly 8.6% of the sample.

The data were taken from a study of blood T cell repertoires in COVID-19 (dated by TCRdb to 2020 to 2022). As for the study more broadly: The collaborator samples originated in the United States, Italy and Spain and spanned the acute and convalescent phases of COVID-19. The prospective study material was composed of cDNA or gDNA derived from T cells, B-cell-depleted T cells, or PBMCs. The dataset comprised deeply sampled blood TCRbeta repertoires from subjects exposed to, actively infected with, or recovered from COVID-19. The repertoires were made available in a free public database intended to serve as a resource for research on the immune response to SARS-CoV-2. The samples were drawn from the first 160 participants of the ongoing ImmuneRACE study and from more than 1,000 subjects provided by 6 global collaborators. Sample metadata almost always included a de-identified subject ID, COVID-19 status, age in years and sex. Where available, HLA class I and class II types were obtained from metadata supplied by the sample provider rather than from assay-based typing.

The study at large found these results: The quantity of clinical and demographic metadata differed by source and by participant and was supplied without curation.

Enrolling through a virtual design, the prospective study's participants ranged in age from roughly 18 to 89 years and lived across more than 20 United States geographic areas. In the prospective study, cohorts were assigned on the basis of participant-reported clinical history obtained from a screening survey and a study questionnaire. Recovered participants in ImmuneRACE Cohort 3 were defined as having two consecutive negative NP/OP PCR tests, clearance from a healthcare professional, or resolution of symptoms. Mobile phlebotomists in the prospective study collected whole blood, serum and a nasopharyngeal or oropharyngeal swab from every participant. Additional blood draws and questionnaires over a 2-month period could optionally be provided by prospective study participants. Prospective study blood samples were shipped either frozen or at room temperature before DNA extraction. From cysteine to phenylalanine, the CDR3 is 17 amino acids long. The read is trimmed to its CDR3 DNA, 51 bases read in frame from base 1. CDR1 and CDR2 were assigned from the germline V gene as MNHNS and SASEGT. At the junction V is shortened by 4 bases and J by 1 base; bases outside the gene matches: 4.

This receptor chain uses TRBV6-1 and TRBJ2-7; 16 middle bases align to TRBD2. The receptor was derived from a woman aged 45-60 years who had recovered from COVID-19. The material sequenced was PBMCs or T cells enriched from blood (not recorded which). The DNA reads as follows: TGTGCCAGCAGTGTGGAGGGACTAGCGGGAGGGTCCTACGAGCAGTACTTC. Its translation is CASSVEGLAGGSYEQYF.